The sequence of this T cell receptor beta chain was determined in a study of neurological immune-mediated disorders. Study findings and constraints: Levels of TCR clonal expansion peaked in HTLV-1-associated myelopathy and reached their lowest in multiple sclerosis, under those of healthy controls.

Many counts were recorded for this clonotype. Its antigen is not known. The cDNA was produced through 5'RACE with 10-nucleotide random UMIs. TCRdb reprocessed the 5' RACE reads via MiXCR and lists one record per CDR3 protein. The sample yields over 65,000 distinct CDR3 sequences, roughly 9.5% seen once. Unsorted libraries came from 2 million PBMCs stored at -80 °C. Germline loops: CDR1 MDHEN, CDR2 SYDVKM. After removal of 6 bases from V and 5 bases from J, the junction contained 15 bases not matched to a gene. The CDR3 totals 17 residues. Sequences were obtained from PBMCs. This chain joins TRBV28 and TRBJ1-5; 8 bases are a match to TRBD1. The clonotype comes from a man aged 50 to 59 in good health. CDR3 sequence (DNA): TGTGCCAGCAGCCCAGCTGGGACAGGTCATGCTCATCAGCCCCAGCATTTT. This translates into CASSPAGTGHAHQPQHF.